Presented here are 27 T cell receptor beta chains from one specimen sequenced in a study of blood T cell repertoires in COVID-19. Measured with immunoSEQ multiplex PCR; TCRdb has only the in-frame clones, and not every one. The table includes about 300,000 clones, around 90% detected once. Sequenced: PBMCs or T cells enriched from blood (not recorded which). These receptors were obtained from a young woman with acute COVID-19.

The V call is TRBV30, the J call TRBJ2-1; 12 nucleotides line up with TRBD2. The J segment lost 2 bases and the V segment lost 3 bases, leaving 14 bases of the junction unmatched. Germline CDR1 reads GTSNPN; CDR2 reads SVGIG (reference sequence). CDR3 length: 19 amino acids. The CDR3 DNA is TGTGCCTGGAGATCTCTAGCGGGAGGGGGGAGGAGAACCTACAATGAGCAGTTCTTC. Its protein is CAWRSLAGGGRRTYNEQFF. Together with reference TRBV30 and TRBJ2-1, the CDR3 gives the full variable domain: SQTIHQWPATLVQPVGSPLSLECTVEGTSNPNLYWYRQAAGRGLQLLFYSVGIGQISSEVPQNLSASRPQDRQFILSSKKLLLSDSGFYLCAWRSLAGGGRRTYNEQFFGPGTRLTVL.

In nucleotides, the CDR3 is TGTGCCAGCAGCTTAGCGAGGTCGGACGAGCAGTACTTC. It codes for CASSLARSDEQYF. The chain employs TRBV7-9 and TRBJ2-7; unclear D gene. CDR3 size: 13 residues. Germline CDR1 and CDR2: SEHNR and FQNEAQ (reference sequence). The ends were cut back, 0 bases at V and 5 bases at J, with 8 bases in the middle.

V and J are TRBV25-1 and TRBJ2-5, with a possible D match to TRBD2 (6 bases). CDR1 and CDR2 (germline): MGHDK, SYGVNS. Trimming pared 2 bases from V and 1 base from J, leaving 17 bases between. This CDR3 comprises 17 residues. The CDR3 region is CASSEHLDSGVQETQYF. The CDR3 region has the DNA TGTGCCAGCAGTGAACACCTGGATAGCGGTGTCCAAGAGACCCAGTACTTC.

V and J are TRBV28 and TRBJ1-1; D is ambiguous. V was cut by 2 bases and J by 0 bases, with 19 bases left in between. Germline V lookup: CDR1 MDHEN, CDR2 SYDVKM. The CDR3 is made up of 18 amino acids. The CDR3 here is CASSLRVKLIEMNTEAFF. The CDR3 DNA is TGTGCCAGCAGTTTACGCGTGAAACTAATAGAGATGAACACTGAAGCTTTCTTT. Full variable domain (rest looked up from reference TRBV28 and TRBJ1-1): DVKVTQSSRYLVKRTGEKVFLECVQDMDHENMFWYRQDPGLGLRLIYFSYDVKMKEKGDIPEGYSVSREKKERFSLILESASTNQTSMYLCASSLRVKLIEMNTEAFFGQGTRLTVV.

The chain joins TRBV7-9 to TRBJ2-3; D uncertain. The CDR3 spans 12 residues. Per germline, CDR1 SEHNR and CDR2 FQNEAQ (reference sequence). Between the trimmed V and J ends, which lost 5 bases and 5 bases, there was a span of 8 bases. CDR3 in DNA: TGTGCCAGCAGCCAAGTAGAAGATACGCAGTATTTT. This gives the protein CASSQVEDTQYF. The full variable domain, in which reference TRBV7-9 and TRBJ2-3 provide the parts outside the CDR3, is DTGVSQNPRHKITKRGQNVTFRCDPISEHNRLYWYRQTLGQGPEFLTYFQNEAQLEKSRLLSDRFSAERPKGSFSTLEIQRTEQGDSAMYLCASSQVEDTQYFGPGTRLTVL.

CDR3 in DNA: TGTGCCAGTAGTAGCCTAAAAGAAGCTGGAAACACCATATATTTT. It codes for CASSSLKEAGNTIYF. J is TRBJ1-3 and V is TRBV19, with D hard to call. This CDR3 is built from 15 residues. V gave up 4 bases and J gave up 2 bases, with 12 bases separating them. Germline lookup yields CDR1 LNHDA and CDR2 SQIVND (reference sequence). Full variable domain (outside the CDR3, taken from reference TRBV19 and TRBJ1-3): DGGITQSPKYLFRKEGQNVTLSCEQNLNHDAMYWYRQDPGQGLRLIYYSQIVNDFQKGDIAEGYSVSREKKESFPLTVTSAQKNPTAFYLCASSSLKEAGNTIYFGEGSWLTVV.

The V gene is TRBV28, the J gene TRBJ1-1; D not resolved. The CDR3 length is 13 residues. Trimming took off 6 bases at V and 3 bases at J, with 11 bases between the two ends. Germline loops: CDR1 MDHEN, CDR2 SYDVKM. DNA of the CDR3: TGTGCCAGCAGGGGCAAGTGGGACACTGAAGCTTTCTTT. Its protein is CASRGKWDTEAFF.

The chain recombines TRBV11-2 with TRBJ2-1; TRBD2 agrees at 8 bases. The J segment lost 6 bases and the V segment lost 8 bases, leaving 15 bases of the junction unmatched. Looked up from germline, CDR1 is SGHAT and CDR2 is FQNNGV. The CDR3 is 16 amino acids. Written as DNA, the CDR3 is TGTGCCAGCGGAGAAACTAGCGGCCGTCACATCAATGAGCAGTTCTTC. Amino acids: CASGETSGRHINEQFF.

The V call is TRBV6-5, the J call TRBJ2-1, with 7 bases fitting TRBD1. CDR1 and CDR2 from the germline V gene are MNHEY and SVGAGI. This CDR3 region has 12 residues. J was trimmed by 4 bases and V by 11 bases; bases with no gene match: 5. CDR3 loop: CAAQGEYNEQFF. The CDR3 region has the DNA TGTGCCGCCCAGGGGGAATACAATGAGCAGTTCTTC.

J is TRBJ1-5 and V is TRBV28; TRBD1 matches at 7 bases. The germline V gene has CDR1 MDHEN and CDR2 SYDVKM. CDR3 length: 15 amino acids. The V gene end was trimmed by 3 bases and the J gene end by 1 base; junction bases not matched to a gene: 3. CDR3 in amino acids: CASSFDRESNQPQHF. DNA for the CDR3: TGTGCCAGCAGTTTTGACAGGGAGAGCAATCAGCCCCAGCATTTT.

The CDR3 nucleotides are TGTGCCAGCAGTGACGGTGAAAGGGGTGAGCAGTTCTTC. Translating gives CASSDGERGEQFF. The rearrangement uses TRBV6-4 and TRBJ2-1, with D possibly TRBD1 on 5 matching bases. This CDR3 comprises 13 residues. CDR1 and CDR2 (germline): MRHNA, SNTAGT. The ends were cut back, 2 bases at V and 9 bases at J, with 11 bases in the middle.

The V gene is TRBV4-1, the J gene TRBJ2-7; D remains ambiguous. The CDR3 is 14 residues long. Trimming stripped 4 bases from V and 7 bases from J, with 17 bases between. CDR1 and CDR2 (germline): MGHRA, YSYEKL. The chain's CDR3 is CASSLELSGGEQYF. In DNA, the CDR3 is TGCGCCAGCAGCCTAGAACTTTCGGGTGGGGAGCAGTACTTC.

This clone was seen a single time. V is TRBV19 and J is TRBJ2-6, with unresolved D. Trimming took off 4 bases at V and 0 bases at J, with 4 bases between the two ends. The CDR3 covers 14 residues. Germline V gene data show CDR1 as LNHDA and CDR2 as SQIVND (reference sequence). CDR3: CASSTGSGANVLTF. CDR3 nucleotides: TGTGCCAGTAGTACAGGCTCTGGGGCCAACGTCCTGACTTTC. Combining the CDR3 with reference TRBV19 and TRBJ2-6 gives the whole variable domain DGGITQSPKYLFRKEGQNVTLSCEQNLNHDAMYWYRQDPGQGLRLIYYSQIVNDFQKGDIAEGYSVSREKKESFPLTVTSAQKNPTAFYLCASSTGSGANVLTFGAGSRLTVL.

The chain uses TRBV25-1 and TRBJ1-2; D may be TRBD1 (5 bases). The ends were cut back, 6 bases at V and 5 bases at J, with 13 bases in the middle. Germline lookup yields CDR1 MGHDK and CDR2 SYGVNS. The CDR3 is made up of 13 amino acids. The CDR3 DNA sequence: TGTGCCAGCAGACCTGCAGGGAGGTATGGCTACACCTTC. Protein product: CASRPAGRYGYTF.

The J gene is TRBJ2-3, the V gene TRBV29-1; 10 bases fit TRBD1. This CDR3 has 13 residues. Germline V gives CDR1 SQVTM, CDR2 ANQGSEA. V trimming: 5 bases; J trimming: 7 bases; junction bases outside the gene matches: 6. CDR3 loop: CSVSRQGAYTQYF. The DNA for the CDR3 is TGCAGCGTTTCGAGACAGGGGGCATATACGCAGTATTTT.

This chain joins TRBV9 and TRBJ1-5; TRBD1 matches 10 bases. CDR1 SGDLS and CDR2 YYNGEE come from the germline V gene. This CDR3 spans 15 amino acids. Trimming cost V 4 bases and J 4 bases; bases outside gene matches: 5. CDR3 sequence (DNA): TGTGCCAGCAGCTTCGGACAGGGGGAAAATCAGCCCCAGCATTTT. Its protein is CASSFGQGENQPQHF.

This chain joins TRBV19 and TRBJ1-1, with D possibly being TRBD1 (5 bases). CDR3 size: 13 residues. Per the germline V gene, CDR1 is LNHDA and CDR2 is SQIVND (reference sequence). V gave up 5 bases and J gave up 6 bases, with 13 bases separating them. CDR3 in amino acids: CASSVRGLSEAFF. The CDR3 DNA reads as TGTGCCAGTAGTGTAAGGGGACTCTCTGAAGCTTTCTTT.

The chain combines TRBV6-1 with TRBJ1-1, with D maybe TRBD1 (6 bases). CDR1 and CDR2 from the germline V gene are MNHNS and SASEGT. This CDR3 has 14 amino acids. With 3 bases removed from V and 0 bases from J, the gap between germline ends came to 8 bases. The DNA for the CDR3 is TGTGCCAGCAGTGAGGGGGCTATGAACACTGAAGCTTTCTTT. It codes for CASSEGAMNTEAFF.

The V call is TRBV11-2, the J call TRBJ2-7, with 8 bases lining up with TRBD1. Germline CDR1 is SGHAT and CDR2 is FQNNGV. The length of the CDR3 is 15 residues. V lost 5 bases and J lost 0; bases outside the gene matches: 6. CDR3 protein: CASSSHRGSSYEQYF. As DNA, the CDR3 is TGTGCCAGCAGCAGCCACAGGGGGAGCTCCTACGAGCAGTACTTC.

The chain is built from TRBV28 and TRBJ2-3; TRBD2 is a possible D gene (5 bases). The V and J ends lost 6 bases and 2 bases respectively, with 15 bases between them. The CDR3 runs 15 residues. CDR1 is MDHEN, CDR2 SYDVKM, per germline. The CDR3 reads CASSPGRDSTDTQYF. In DNA, the CDR3 is TGTGCCAGCAGCCCCGGACGGGATTCCACAGATACGCAGTATTTT.

This rearrangement joins TRBV7-8 to TRBJ2-4; 8 bases fit TRBD2. This CDR3 has 16 amino acids. V dropped 5 bases and J dropped 0; count of bases not matched to a gene: 6. The germline V gene has CDR1 SGHVS and CDR2 FQNEAQ. CDR3 residues: CASSPGLAEAKNIQYF. Here the CDR3 DNA reads TGTGCCAGCAGCCCTGGACTAGCTGAAGCCAAAAACATTCAGTACTTC.

The genes are TRBV5-1 and TRBJ2-7; 7 bases line up with TRBD1. The CDR3 is made up of 14 amino acids. The junction had 3 bases not matched to a gene; V was cut back by 2 bases and J by 1 base. Germline V CDR1 and CDR2: SGHRS, YFSETQ. CDR3 DNA sequence: TGCGCCAGCAGCTTAGGGGGCAGTTCCTACGAGCAGTACTTC. It specifies CASSLGGSSYEQYF.

The chain recombines TRBV28 with TRBJ2-5, with 11 bases matching TRBD2. The CDR3 spans 16 residues. Germline V gene sequence: CDR1 MDHEN, CDR2 SYDVKM. Trimming cost V 4 bases and J 7 bases; bases outside gene matches: 11. The DNA for the CDR3 is TGTGCCAGCAGTTCAGCGGGACTAGCGGAGTTCGGGACCCAGTACTTC. This codes for CASSSAGLAEFGTQYF.

The gene calls are TRBV2 and TRBJ1-1; 9 bases fit TRBD1. Germline CDR1 SNHLY, CDR2 FYNNEI. J gave up 5 bases and V 7 bases, and 2 bases lay outside the gene matches. The CDR3 sequence is 12 residues long. DNA of the CDR3: TGTGCCAGCAAGGGACAGGGAACTGAAGCTTTCTTT. Protein product: CASKGQGTEAFF.

The chain employs TRBV12-3 or TRBV12-4 and TRBJ1-2; D is undetermined. This CDR3 region has 13 residues. Trimming removed 3 bases from V and 1 base from J, with 6 bases in between. Here the CDR3 reads CASSFRINYGYTF. In DNA form, the CDR3 reads TGTGCCAGCAGTTTCAGAATTAACTATGGCTACACCTTC.

This rearrangement joins TRBV28 to TRBJ1-5, with 7 bases aligning to TRBD1. After removal of 5 bases from V and 3 bases from J, the junction contained 10 bases not matched to a gene. This CDR3 region has 16 residues. Germline assignment: CDR1 MDHEN and CDR2 SYDVKM. DNA for the CDR3: TGTGCCAGCAGTCAAATCCCCGGACAGGACAATCAGCCCCAGCATTTT. It encodes CASSQIPGQDNQPQHF.

V gene TRBV27 combines with J gene TRBJ2-1, with D perhaps TRBD1 (6 bases). V lost 3 bases to trimming and J lost 3 bases, with 6 bases between them. The CDR3 consists of 13 residues. The germline gives CDR1 MNHEY, CDR2 SMNVEV (reference sequence). The CDR3 here is CASSLDSYNEQFF. CDR3 sequence (DNA): TGTGCCAGCAGTTTGGACAGCTACAATGAGCAGTTCTTC.